What follows are 20 T cell receptor beta chains derived from one specimen sequenced in a study of T cell repertoires in cytomegalovirus infection. Their antigens remain unidentified. TCRdb re-called the reads through MiXCR, storing one row per CDR3 protein. The sample includes about 830,000 distinct CDR3 sequences, 32% of them seen just once. The source was cultured CD8+ T cells from PBMCs, collected from culture after CMV antigen stimulation. The receptors here all came from a human donor in good health (CMV status not recorded). Some clones in this sample may be carry-over from other donors' samples.

This clonotype was detected only a few times. J is TRBJ2-1 and V is TRBV27; 8 nucleotides line up with TRBD2. The V gene's germline CDR1 is MNHEY and CDR2 SMNVEV (reference sequence). With V trimmed by 5 bases and J by 8 bases, 17 bases remained unmatched. This CDR3 is built from 17 residues. DNA of the CDR3: TGTGCCAGCAGTGTAATCGGGGGGGCTACCCTTCAGGATGAGCAGTTCTTC. Translating gives CASSVIGGATLQDEQFF.

Many counts were recorded for this clonotype. This chain connects TRBV19 to TRBJ2-1, with D unresolved. Trimming stripped 1 base from V and 7 bases from J, with 5 bases between. CDR3 length: 12 amino acids. Germline V gene data show CDR1 as LNHDA and CDR2 as SQIVND (reference sequence). The DNA of the CDR3 is TGTGCCAGTAGTATAGGGATGAATGAGCAGTTCTTC. Translated: CASSIGMNEQFF.

This clonotype has more than one count but fewer than ten. The rearrangement uses TRBV25-1 and TRBJ2-2; D may be TRBD2 (6 bases). Looked up from germline, CDR1 is MGHDK and CDR2 is SYGVNS. There are 15 residues in the CDR3. Trimming took 5 bases from V and 4 from J, leaving 14 bases between them. The CDR3 loop reads CASSLGGRLTGELFF. The CDR3, as DNA: TGTGCCAGCAGTCTGGGGGGTAGACTCACCGGGGAGCTGTTTTTT.

This chain links TRBV4-2 with TRBJ1-5, with 7 positions matching TRBD1. V gave up 1 base and J gave up 4 bases; unmatched junction bases: 7. The CDR3 has 16 residues. CDR1 and CDR2 from the germline V gene are LGHNA and YNFKEQ. CDR3 bases: TGTGCCAGCAGCCAAGGCCGGGGACAGATTAATCAGCCCCAGCATTTT. Residues: CASSQGRGQINQPQHF.

V and J are TRBV6-1 and TRBJ2-1; the match to TRBD2 covers 11 bases. Germline CDR1 is MNHNS and CDR2 is SASEGT. V was clipped by 2 bases and J by 0 bases; unmatched bases: 3. The CDR3 is 17 residues long. CDR3 amino acids: CASSELAGGPSYNEQFF. The CDR3 region has the DNA TGTGCCAGCAGTGAACTAGCGGGGGGACCCTCCTACAATGAGCAGTTCTTC.

Worth noting for this clonotype: The junction departs from the called germline gene at one end, perhaps through a read error. The chain couples TRBV6-1 to TRBJ2-1; D is perhaps TRBD2 (6 bases). Germline CDR1 MNHNS, CDR2 SASEGT. The CDR3 loop spans 16 amino acids. The CDR3 reads CASSGVGRITYNEQFF. CDR3 sequence (DNA): TGTGCCAGTAGTGGGGTAGGGAGGATTACCTACAATGAGCAGTTCTTC.

Ten or more counts support this clonotype. V and J are TRBV27 and TRBJ2-7, with 11 positions matching TRBD1. The CDR3 extends over 14 amino acids. Germline trimming cut 4 bases from V and 2 bases from J; bases unmatched to any gene: 1. Germline CDR1 MNHEY, CDR2 SMNVEV (reference sequence). CDR3 protein: CASSSGQGAYEQYV. Written as DNA, the CDR3 is TGTGCCAGCAGTTCGGGACAGGGGGCCTACGAGCAGTACGTC.

This clonotype was counted a single time. A much larger clone is a single base away; this may be a read error. J is TRBJ1-4 and V is TRBV7-8, with 8 bases aligning to TRBD1. The CDR3 has 21 residues. Germline-derived CDR1 and CDR2 are SGHVS and FQNEAQ. Trimming took 5 bases from V and 8 from J; bases not matched to a gene: 28. CDR3: CASSPSLTIAGGITPHEKLFF. Written as DNA, the CDR3 is TGTGCCAGCAGCCCTTCCTTAACCATCGCAGGGGGCATAACGCCCCACGAAAAACTGTTTTTT.

This clonotype was observed a handful of times. V gene TRBV28 combines with J gene TRBJ1-5; weak D call: TRBD1 (5 bases). Trimming took 1 base from V and 0 from J, leaving 19 bases between them. The CDR3 totals 19 residues. Per germline, CDR1 MDHEN and CDR2 SYDVKM. Written as DNA, the CDR3 is TGTGCCAGCAGTTTATCTGGCAGGGTGTGGAGGGGTAGCAATCAGCCCCAGCATTTT. Translating it yields CASSLSGRVWRGSNQPQHF. Together with reference TRBV28 and TRBJ1-5, the CDR3 gives the full variable domain: DVKVTQSSRYLVKRTGEKVFLECVQDMDHENMFWYRQDPGLGLRLIYFSYDVKMKEKGDIPEGYSVSREKKERFSLILESASTNQTSMYLCASSLSGRVWRGSNQPQHFGDGTRLSIL.

This clonotype showed up just once. The CDR3 carries no conserved terminal phenylalanine or tryptophan, so it likely arises from a read error. The gene calls are TRBV4-1 and TRBJ2-7; D possibly corresponds to TRBD1 (7 bases). Germline CDR1 MGHRA, CDR2 YSYEKL. The CDR3 extends over 17 amino acids. The V and J ends lost 0 bases and 0 bases respectively, with 15 bases between them. The chain's CDR3 is CASSQDGGTDISYEQYL. The CDR3 nucleotides read TGCGCCAGCAGCCAAGATGGGGGGACAGACATCTCCTACGAGCAGTACCTC.

This clonotype was counted at least ten times. This chain uses TRBV7-9 with TRBJ2-5; D perhaps matches TRBD1 (6 bases). V was cut by 4 bases and J by 2 bases, with 14 bases left in between. This CDR3 is built from 15 residues. CDR1 is SEHNR and CDR2 is FQNEAQ in the germline V gene (reference sequence). CDR3 nucleotides: TGTGCCAGCAGCTCTACTAGGGGGACACAAGAGACCCAGTACTTC. This codes for CASSSTRGTQETQYF.

The V gene is TRBV7-9, the J gene TRBJ2-7, with D uncertain. Germline CDR1 and CDR2: SEHNR and FQNEAQ (reference sequence). The CDR3 has 14 residues. V lost 1 base to trimming and J lost 2 bases, with 9 bases between them. The CDR3 sequence: CASSLGYGTYEQYV. The CDR3 bases are TGTGCCAGCAGCTTAGGCTATGGAACCTACGAGCAGTACGTC.

The J gene is TRBJ1-6, the V gene TRBV27; D gene uncertain. V dropped 4 bases and J dropped 4 bases, with 8 bases sitting between them. Germline CDR1 and CDR2: MNHEY and SMNVEV (reference sequence). The CDR3 contains 14 residues. CDR3 residues: CASSSAQYNSPLHF. The CDR3 DNA reads as TGTGCCAGCAGTTCCGCCCAATATAATTCACCCCTCCACTTT.

This clonotype occurred a few times. The rearrangement uses TRBV20-1 and TRBJ2-7; D is unclear. This CDR3 has 15 amino acids. V lost 0 bases and J lost 0, with 12 bases in between. Looked up from germline, CDR1 is DFQATT and CDR2 is SNEGSKA (reference sequence). The CDR3 nucleotides read TGCAGTGCTAGAGATCCGAATAGAAACTCCTACGAGCAGTACTTC. It encodes CSARDPNRNSYEQYF.

V and J are TRBV12-3 or TRBV12-4 and TRBJ1-2, with D perhaps matching TRBD1 (5 bases). V shed 6 bases and J shed 2 bases, with 10 bases lying between them. This CDR3 is 13 amino acids long. This CDR3 reads CASSRDGNYGYTF. The DNA of the CDR3 is TGTGCCAGCAGCCGGGACGGAAACTATGGCTACACCTTC.

The CDR3 DNA reads as TGTGCCAGCAGCCTGGGACATCGGGGTTTGGAGACCCAGTACTTC. This codes for CASSLGHRGLETQYF. V and J are TRBV5-4 and TRBJ2-5; perhaps TRBD1 as D (6 bases). V gave up 4 bases and J gave up 5 bases, with 18 bases separating them. Germline V gives CDR1 SGHNT, CDR2 YYREEE (reference sequence). CDR3 length equals 15 residues.

This clonotype was observed a handful of times. V and J are TRBV10-3 and TRBJ2-7; 7 positions match TRBD2. CDR3 length: 12 amino acids. V lost 2 bases and J lost 6; bases outside the gene matches: 1. Germline values: CDR1 ENHRY, CDR2 SYGVKD. The CDR3 DNA is TGTGCCATCAGTGAGCCGGGGGGCGAGCAGTACGTC. This translates into CAISEPGGEQYV.

This clonotype has a single count. This chain joins TRBV25-1 and TRBJ1-6; 7 bases are a match to TRBD1. Looked up from germline, CDR1 is MGHDK and CDR2 is SYGVNS. The junction had 4 bases not matched to a gene; V was cut back by 4 bases and J by 7 bases. The CDR3 loop spans 14 amino acids. The CDR3 sequence: CASSADRANSPLHF. Here the CDR3 DNA reads TGTGCCAGCAGTGCCGACAGGGCCAATTCACCCCTCCACTTT.

With respect to this clonotype: With a much larger clone just one base away, this may be a read error. The chain is built from TRBV7-8 and TRBJ2-4; 9 nucleotides match TRBD1. The germline CDR1 and CDR2 sequences are SGHVS and FQNEAQ. The CDR3 runs 18 residues. In nucleotides, the CDR3 is TGTGTCAGCAGCTTGGGACAGGGTATCGGGACCGCCAAAAACATTCAGTACTTC. Its protein is CVSSLGQGIGTAKNIQYF.

This clonotype has ten or more counts. The chain has TRBV15 and TRBJ1-5, with TRBD1 identical over 8 bases. The germline V gene encodes CDR1 LNHNV and CDR2 YYDKDF (reference sequence). This CDR3 spans 15 amino acids. J was trimmed by 6 bases and V by 4 bases; bases with no gene match: 8. This CDR3 reads CATSNDRGLGQPQHF. In nucleotides, the CDR3 is TGTGCCACCAGCAACGACAGGGGCCTTGGTCAGCCCCAGCATTTT.